This TCR beta chain was profiled in a study of read filtering for tumor transcriptome and immune sequencing. Overall study: Mean patient age was roughly 61 years, range about 45 to 90; over 16 male, over twelve female. Revised staging placed roughly 8 patients in R-ISS I, about 17 in II, more than five in III. Per sample, TCR-region reads ranged about 4 to 11 million by IR-seq, roughly 85 to 1,400 by RNA-seq.

The library was built from 400 to 500 ng RNA with molecular barcoded adaptors for alpha/delta and beta/gamma chains. TCRdb independently ran MiXCR on the reads; one entry per CDR3 protein. This sample has roughly 41,000 distinct CDR3 sequences; roughly 13% occur once, and the top ten carry about 38%. The germline gives CDR1 SGHAT, CDR2 FQNNGV. CDR3 length: 12 residues. Trimming cost V 5 bases and J 6 bases, with 9 bases left between them. This clonotype was observed many times. The sample comprised a population of CD138-negative cells sorted from bone marrow. The rearrangement joins TRBV11-2 to TRBJ2-3; D unresolved. This TCR was recovered from a donor older than 35 with multiple myeloma. CDR3 residues: CASSMTSDTQYF. DNA of the CDR3: TGTGCCAGCAGCATGACGTCGGATACGCAGTATTTT.